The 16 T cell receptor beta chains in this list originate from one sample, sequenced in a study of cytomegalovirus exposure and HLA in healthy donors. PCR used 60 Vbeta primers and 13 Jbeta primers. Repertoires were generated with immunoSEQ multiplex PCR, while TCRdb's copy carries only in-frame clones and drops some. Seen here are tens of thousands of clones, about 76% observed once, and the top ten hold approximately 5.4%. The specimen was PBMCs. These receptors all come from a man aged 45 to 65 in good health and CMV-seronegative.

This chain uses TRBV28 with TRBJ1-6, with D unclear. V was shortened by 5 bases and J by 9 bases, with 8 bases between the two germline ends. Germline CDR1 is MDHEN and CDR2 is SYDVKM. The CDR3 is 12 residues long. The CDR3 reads CASSTVSSPLHF. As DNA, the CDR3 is TGTGCCAGCAGTACAGTTAGTTCACCCCTCCACTTT. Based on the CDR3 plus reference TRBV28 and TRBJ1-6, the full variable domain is DVKVTQSSRYLVKRTGEKVFLECVQDMDHENMFWYRQDPGLGLRLIYFSYDVKMKEKGDIPEGYSVSREKKERFSLILESASTNQTSMYLCASSTVSSPLHFGNGTRLTVT.

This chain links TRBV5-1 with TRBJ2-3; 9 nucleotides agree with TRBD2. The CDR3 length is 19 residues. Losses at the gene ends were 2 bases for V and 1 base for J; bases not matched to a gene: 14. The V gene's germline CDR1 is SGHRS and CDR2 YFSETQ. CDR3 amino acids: CASSLGGTSLLDGTDTQYF. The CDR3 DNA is TGCGCCAGCAGCTTAGGCGGGACTAGCCTACTTGATGGCACAGATACGCAGTATTTT.

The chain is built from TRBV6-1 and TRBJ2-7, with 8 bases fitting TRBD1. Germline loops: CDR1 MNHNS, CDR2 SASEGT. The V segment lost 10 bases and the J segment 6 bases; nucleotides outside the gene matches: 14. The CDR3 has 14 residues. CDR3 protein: CATEGTGEGLEQYF. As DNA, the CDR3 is TGTGCCACCGAGGGGACAGGCGAGGGTCTCGAGCAGTACTTC.

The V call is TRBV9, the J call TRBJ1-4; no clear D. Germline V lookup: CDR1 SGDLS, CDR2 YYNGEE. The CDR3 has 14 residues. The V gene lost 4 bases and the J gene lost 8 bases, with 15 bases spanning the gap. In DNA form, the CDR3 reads TGTGCCAGCAGCTCCTCGGACGCGGGGGAAAAACTGTTTTTT. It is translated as CASSSSDAGEKLFF. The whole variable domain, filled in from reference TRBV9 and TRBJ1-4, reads DSGVTQTPKHLITATGQRVTLRCSPRSGDLSVYWYQQSLDQGLQFLIQYYNGEERAKGNILERFSAQQFPDLHSELNLSSLELGDSALYFCASSSSDAGEKLFFGSGTQLSVL.

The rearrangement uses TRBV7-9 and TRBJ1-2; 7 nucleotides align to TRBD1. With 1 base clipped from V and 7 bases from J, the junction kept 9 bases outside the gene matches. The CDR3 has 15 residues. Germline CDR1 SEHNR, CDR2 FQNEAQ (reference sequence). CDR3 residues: CASSLDRGLRAGYTF. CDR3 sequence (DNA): TGTGCCAGCAGCTTAGATAGGGGGCTAAGGGCTGGCTACACCTTC.

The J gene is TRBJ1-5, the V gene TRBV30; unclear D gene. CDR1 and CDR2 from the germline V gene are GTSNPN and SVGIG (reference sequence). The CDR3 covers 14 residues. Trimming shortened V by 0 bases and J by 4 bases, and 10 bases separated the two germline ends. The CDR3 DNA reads TGTGCCTGGAGTGTGCGAAGTCTAAATCAGCCCCAGCATTTT. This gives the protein CAWSVRSLNQPQHF.

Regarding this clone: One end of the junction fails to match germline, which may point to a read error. The CDR3 nucleotides read TGCGCCAGCGGCTTGGAAGCGAGGTGGGGCTACACCTTC. It specifies CASGLEARWGYTF. V is TRBV5-1 and J is TRBJ1-2; D is uncertain. This CDR3 is built from 13 residues. CDR1 and CDR2 from the germline V gene are SGHRS and YFSETQ.

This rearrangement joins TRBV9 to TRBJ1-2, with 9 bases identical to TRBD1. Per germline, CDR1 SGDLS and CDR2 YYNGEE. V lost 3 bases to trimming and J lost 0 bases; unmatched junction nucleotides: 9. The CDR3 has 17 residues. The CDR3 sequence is CASSALSRDRANYGYTF. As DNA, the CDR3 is TGTGCCAGCAGCGCCCTAAGCCGGGACAGGGCTAACTATGGCTACACCTTC.

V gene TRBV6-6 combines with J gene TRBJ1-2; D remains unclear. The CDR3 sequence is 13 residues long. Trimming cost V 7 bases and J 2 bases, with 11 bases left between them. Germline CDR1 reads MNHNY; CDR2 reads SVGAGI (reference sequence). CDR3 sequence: CASIVSRNYGYTF. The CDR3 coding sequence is TGTGCCAGCATAGTAAGCAGGAACTATGGCTACACCTTC.

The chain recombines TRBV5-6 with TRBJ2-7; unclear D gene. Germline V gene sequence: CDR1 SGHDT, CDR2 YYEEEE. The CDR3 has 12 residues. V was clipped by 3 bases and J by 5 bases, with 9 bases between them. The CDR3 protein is CASSWSSHEQYF. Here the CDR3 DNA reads TGTGCCAGCAGCTGGAGCTCTCACGAGCAGTACTTC. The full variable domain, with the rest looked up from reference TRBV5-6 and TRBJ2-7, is DAGVTQSPTHLIKTRGQQVTLRCSPKSGHDTVSWYQQALGQGPQFIFQYYEEEERQRGNFPDRFSGHQFPNYSSELNVNALLLGDSALYLCASSWSSHEQYFGPGTRLTVT.

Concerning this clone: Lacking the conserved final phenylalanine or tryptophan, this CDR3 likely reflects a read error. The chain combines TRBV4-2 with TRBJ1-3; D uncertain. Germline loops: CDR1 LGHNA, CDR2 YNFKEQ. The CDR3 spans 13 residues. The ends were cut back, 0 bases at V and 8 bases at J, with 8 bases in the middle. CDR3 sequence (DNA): TGTGCCAGCAGCCAAGACTTGATGGACACCATATATTCT. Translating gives CASSQDLMDTIYS.

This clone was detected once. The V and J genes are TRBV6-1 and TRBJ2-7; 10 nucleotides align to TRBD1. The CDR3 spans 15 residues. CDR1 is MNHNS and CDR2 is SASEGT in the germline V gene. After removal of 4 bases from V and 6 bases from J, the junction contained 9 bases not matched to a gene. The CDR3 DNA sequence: TGTGCCAGCAGTGTTCCGCGGACAGGGGGAGGCGAGCAGTACTTC. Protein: CASSVPRTGGGEQYF.

The CDR3 DNA reads TGCGCCAGCAGCTTGATCCAGGGAGGGGATGGCTACACCTTC. Translated, it gives CASSLIQGGDGYTF. The V call is TRBV5-1, the J call TRBJ1-2; TRBD1 might be the D (5 bases). The CDR3 is made up of 14 amino acids. CDR1 is SGHRS and CDR2 is YFSETQ in the germline V gene. V lost 1 base and J lost 6, with 13 bases in between.

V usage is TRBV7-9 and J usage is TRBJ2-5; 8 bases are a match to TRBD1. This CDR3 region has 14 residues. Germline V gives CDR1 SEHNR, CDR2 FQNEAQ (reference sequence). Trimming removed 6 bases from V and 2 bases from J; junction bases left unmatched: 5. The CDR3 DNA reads TGTGCCAGCAGGGGACAGGAAGGACAAGAGACCCAGTACTTC. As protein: CASRGQEGQETQYF.

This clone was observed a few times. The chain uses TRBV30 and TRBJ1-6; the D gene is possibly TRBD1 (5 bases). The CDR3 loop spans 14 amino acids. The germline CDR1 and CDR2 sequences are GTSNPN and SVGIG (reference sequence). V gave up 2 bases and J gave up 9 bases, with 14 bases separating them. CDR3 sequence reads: CAWSRTGPASPLHF. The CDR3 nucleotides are TGTGCCTGGAGTCGTACAGGTCCGGCTTCACCCCTCCACTTT. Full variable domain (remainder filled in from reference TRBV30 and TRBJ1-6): SQTIHQWPATLVQPVGSPLSLECTVEGTSNPNLYWYRQAAGRGLQLLFYSVGIGQISSEVPQNLSASRPQDRQFILSSKKLLLSDSGFYLCAWSRTGPASPLHFGNGTRLTVT.

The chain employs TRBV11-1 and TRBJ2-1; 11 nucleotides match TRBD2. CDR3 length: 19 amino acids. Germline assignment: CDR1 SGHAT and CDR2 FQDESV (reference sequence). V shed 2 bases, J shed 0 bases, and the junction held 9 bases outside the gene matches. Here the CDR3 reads CASSLKLAGALSSYNEQFF. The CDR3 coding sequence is TGTGCCAGCAGCTTAAAACTAGCGGGGGCCCTAAGCTCCTACAATGAGCAGTTCTTC.